This T cell receptor (beta chain) was sequenced in a study of blood T cell repertoires in COVID-19. Study overall: PBMCs, B-cell-depleted T cells, or T cells provided the cDNA or gDNA that made up the material.

The table came from immunoSEQ multiplex PCR; TCRdb's copy has only in-frame clones and leaves some out. Found here are 100,000 to 150,000 clones, 65% to 85% of them singletons; the top ten hold roughly 1.9%. Points on this clone: Compared with germline, one end of the junction differs, possibly owing to a read error.

There are 13 residues in the CDR3. Germline V lookup: CDR1 SSHAT, CDR2 FNYEAQ (reference sequence). The source is a man between 65 and 85 years old with acute or convalescent COVID-19. The rearrangement links TRBV7-7 to TRBJ2-1, with D possibly TRBD2 on 6 matching bases. The specimen was peripheral blood. CDR3 sequence reads: CASSLGLDNEQFF. CDR3 sequence (DNA): TGTGCTAGCAGCTTGGGACTCGACAATGAGCAGTTCTTC.